Listed below are T cell receptor beta chains from one sample, sequenced in a study of T cells after yellow fever vaccination. TCRdb independently ran MiXCR on the 5' RACE reads; one entry per CDR3 protein. The sample contains under 400,000 distinct CDR3 sequences, approximately 13% of which appear only once. The specimen was CD4+ T cells sorted from PBMCs, collected 15 days after the yellow fever booster vaccination. The receptors originated from a man younger than 35 who received the YFV17D yellow fever vaccine. Both conserved end residues are trimmed from each CDR3. Each record gives: CDR3 length, clone size, V gene, D gene, J gene, CDR3 protein. D genes are given only for firm matches. Clone size is shown for a subset of rows, as once, few, many or a class of expanded clone.

13	few	TRBV9	TRBD2	TRBJ2-5	ASSVVQGGGETQY
12	many	TRBV28	TRBD1	TRBJ2-5	ASSRTGNLQTQY
11	many	TRBV24-1	-	TRBJ2-7	ATSDFDTYEQY
14	few	TRBV4-1	-	TRBJ1-6	ASSQVGREKDSPLH
14	-	TRBV5-6	-	TRBJ2-3	ASSFDVKGGTDTQY
13	-	TRBV9	TRBD2	TRBJ2-1	ASSRTSGTYNEQF
11	-	TRBV7-8	TRBD1	TRBJ2-3	ATDRADTDTQY
11	-	TRBV2	TRBD2	TRBJ2-3	ASSGTSVYTQY
12	few	TRBV12-3/TRBV12-4	-	TRBJ2-5	ASSNPDAVETQY
12	few	TRBV6-2/TRBV6-3	-	TRBJ1-1	ASSPEGPVTEAF
12	-	TRBV2	-	TRBJ1-6	ASRPQEWNSPLH
12	-	TRBV25-1	-	TRBJ2-5	ASSNSLLGETQY
14	few	TRBV6-2/TRBV6-3	-	TRBJ1-5	ASSSYRVEGNQPQH